Reported below is one T cell receptor beta chain. The antigen remains unidentified. The entry originates in a study of shared clonotypes between healthy human individuals. Overall study results and limits: With a handful of donors compared, about 5% of naive CD4 clonotypes were shared.

Naive CD8 cells comprised CD45RO-negative, CCR7-positively selected cells, excluding terminally differentiated effector memory CD45RA+ cells. Profiling relied on immunoSEQ multiplex PCR, and the TCRdb table lists in-frame clones only, not all of them. This sample has about 2 million clones, with about 95% found just once. V lost 0 bases, J lost 3 bases, and 9 bases lay in between. The germline CDR1 and CDR2 sequences are GTSNPN and SVGIG (reference sequence). The CDR3 sequence is 15 residues long. The source of this sequence is a man between 18 and 29 years old in good health. V and J are TRBV30 and TRBJ2-6, with D hard to call. The sample was naive CD8+ T cells sorted from blood. CDR3 protein: CAWSVPVFGANVLTF. In DNA, the CDR3 is TGTGCCTGGAGTGTACCGGTGTTTGGGGCCAACGTCCTGACTTTC.